The next 14 T cell receptor beta chains were all read from a single sample in a study of blood T cell repertoires in COVID-19. Clones were sequenced by immunoSEQ multiplex PCR, and TCRdb holds only the in-frame ones, with some missing. Here the sample spans roughly 300,000 clones, 88% being singletons. Sequenced sample: peripheral blood. These receptors originate from a man aged 18 to 35 with active or convalescent COVID-19.

The chain links TRBV4-1 to TRBJ1-4, with a weak D call TRBD1 (6 bases). V lost 2 bases, J lost 1 base, and 20 bases lay in between. Germline V gene sequence: CDR1 MGHRA, CDR2 YSYEKL. This CDR3 has 19 residues. The CDR3 spells CASSQLPDWKGVTNEKLFF. CDR3 nucleotide sequence: TGCGCCAGCAGCCAACTCCCCGACTGGAAGGGGGTAACTAATGAAAAACTGTTTTTT.

This sequence joins TRBV7-9 and TRBJ1-5; no clear D gene. The CDR3 covers 12 residues. The V end lost 3 bases, the J end lost 5 bases, and 5 bases lay between the germline ends. CDR1 and CDR2 from the germline V gene are SEHNR and FQNEAQ (reference sequence). The CDR3 loop reads CASSFQDQPQHF. CDR3 nucleotides: TGTGCCAGCAGCTTCCAGGATCAGCCCCAGCATTTT.

V and J are TRBV25-1 and TRBJ2-7, with D possibly being TRBD1 (5 bases). With 3 bases removed from V and 3 bases from J, the gap between germline ends came to 12 bases. CDR3 length: 14 amino acids. The germline V gene has CDR1 MGHDK and CDR2 SYGVNS. CDR3 sequence (DNA): TGTGCCAGCAGTGAGGGGTCAGGGATCTACGAGCAGTACTTC. Translated, it gives CASSEGSGIYEQYF.

The chain recombines TRBV27 with TRBJ2-1, with TRBD1 matching over 9 bases. CDR1 and CDR2 from the germline V gene are MNHEY and SMNVEV (reference sequence). V dropped 3 bases and J dropped 4; count of bases not matched to a gene: 7. The CDR3 is 16 residues long. The CDR3 sequence is CASSFRDRVEYNEQFF. The DNA for the CDR3 is TGTGCCAGCAGTTTTAGGGACAGGGTCGAATACAATGAGCAGTTCTTC.

The chain combines TRBV7-3 with TRBJ2-3; the match to TRBD1 covers 7 bases. The CDR3 is 14 amino acids. With V trimmed by 5 bases and J by 3 bases, 5 bases remained unmatched. From germline, CDR1 is SGHTA and CDR2 FQGTGA. For the CDR3, the DNA is TGTGCCAGCAGCCTCCTGACAGGGACAGATACGCAGTATTTT. Its translation is CASSLLTGTDTQYF.

V is TRBV4-1 and J is TRBJ2-7, with 9 nucleotides matching TRBD1. Germline V gene sequence: CDR1 MGHRA, CDR2 YSYEKL. The V gene end was trimmed by 1 base and the J gene end by 1 base; junction bases not matched to a gene: 2. The length of the CDR3 is 15 residues. CDR3 bases: TGCGCCAGCAGCCAAGCGACAGGGGGTTCCTACGAGCAGTACTTC. Its protein product is CASSQATGGSYEQYF.

The chain carries TRBV12-5 and TRBJ2-2, with a possible D match to TRBD1 (5 bases). Per the germline V gene, CDR1 is LGHNT and CDR2 is FRNRAP. The CDR3 extends over 17 amino acids. Trimming took off 0 bases at V and 3 bases at J, with 14 bases between the two ends. This CDR3 is CASGLVIRVSDTGELFF. CDR3 coding DNA: TGTGCTAGTGGTTTGGTAATCAGGGTGTCGGACACCGGGGAGCTGTTTTTT.

The chain is built from TRBV29-1 and TRBJ1-1; D possibly corresponds to TRBD1 (6 bases). The germline V gene has CDR1 SQVTM and CDR2 ANQGSEA. The V end was cut by 7 bases, the J end by 1 base, with 10 bases between. This CDR3 comprises 12 residues. CDR3 in DNA: TGCAGCGGGGGACAATCGAACACTGAAGCTTTCTTT. The encoded protein is CSGGQSNTEAFF.

This chain links TRBV19 with TRBJ2-1; 10 nucleotides line up with TRBD2. The germline gives CDR1 LNHDA, CDR2 SQIVND (reference sequence). The CDR3 is 15 residues long. Germline trimming cut 2 bases from V and 4 bases from J; bases unmatched to any gene: 2. The CDR3 DNA reads TGTGCCAGTAGTATAACTAGCGGGGAATACAATGAGCAGTTCTTC. Residues: CASSITSGEYNEQFF.

This clone was counted once. The CDR3 loop is CATSSSIQVDPNEKLFF. DNA for the CDR3: TGTGCCACCAGCAGCTCAATCCAGGTAGACCCAAATGAAAAACTGTTTTTT. The chain links TRBV15 to TRBJ1-4; no reliable D call. The CDR3 is 17 amino acids. The V gene's germline CDR1 is LNHNV and CDR2 YYDKDF (reference sequence). Trimming removed 3 bases from V and 5 bases from J, with 19 bases in between.

This clone was seen a single time. V and J are TRBV5-1 and TRBJ2-5; perhaps TRBD2 as D (6 bases). Trimming took off 4 bases at V and 4 bases at J, with 17 bases between the two ends. This CDR3 is 15 amino acids long. Germline V gene data show CDR1 as SGHRS and CDR2 as YFSETQ. Here the CDR3 DNA reads TGCGCCAGCAGCCCGGCCCTTGGAGGGAGAGAGACCCAGTACTTC. This translates into CASSPALGGRETQYF.

This chain links TRBV24-1 with TRBJ1-5; 10 nucleotides match TRBD1. CDR1 KGHDR and CDR2 SFDVKD come from the germline V gene. V gave up 3 bases and J gave up 8 bases; unmatched junction bases: 0. The CDR3 is 13 residues long. In DNA form, the CDR3 reads TGTGCCACCAGTGATGGACAGGGGGAGCCCCAGCATTTT. Protein sequence: CATSDGQGEPQHF.

This sequence joins TRBV4-2 and TRBJ1-5; D is unresolved. CDR1 is LGHNA, CDR2 YNFKEQ, per germline. Between the trimmed V and J ends, which lost 0 bases and 1 base, there was a span of 13 bases. The CDR3 spans 17 residues. The CDR3 region has the DNA TGTGCCAGCAGCCAAGAAGACCGGACTATGAGCAATCAGCCCCAGCATTTT. Its protein is CASSQEDRTMSNQPQHF.

CDR3 protein: CASSDSLAGQGVDEQYF. CDR3 coding DNA: TGTGCCAGCAGTGACTCATTGGCGGGACAGGGCGTCGACGAGCAGTACTTC. The J gene is TRBJ2-7, the V gene TRBV6-4; the match to TRBD1 covers 9 bases. V lost 0 bases, J lost 5 bases, and 11 bases stayed unmatched. CDR1 MRHNA and CDR2 SNTAGT come from the germline V gene. This CDR3 is built from 17 residues.